Listed below are T cell receptor beta chains from one sample, sequenced in a study of blood T cell repertoires in COVID-19. Sequenced by immunoSEQ multiplex PCR; TCRdb stores in-frame clones only, minus some. Of almost 200,000 clones listed, less than 90% were seen once; the top ten hold 0.7% to 0.85%. Sequenced: peripheral blood. The receptor source for this set is a woman in her seventies with acute or convalescent COVID-19. Both conserved end residues are part of each CDR3. The D gene is left open where the match is weak. The size field is filled for only some rows; it gives once, few, many or a size class.

j_gene,d_gene,v_gene,abundance,CDR3nt,CDR3aa
TRBJ2-2,TRBD1,TRBV7-3,-,TGTGCCAGCAGCGACCGTGGGTCCAGGGGGACGCGGGGGGAGCTGTTTTTT,CASSDRGSRGTRGELFF
TRBJ1-1,-,TRBV3-1/TRBV3-2,-,TGTGCCAGCAGCCTCAGGACAGCGGAAGCTTTCTTT,CASSLRTAEAFF
TRBJ2-7,TRBD2,TRBV10-3,-,TGTGCCATCAGTCTCTCGAGCGGGATGGGCGAGCAGTACTTC,CAISLSSGMGEQYF
TRBJ2-3,-,TRBV6-1,-,TGTGCCAGCAGTGAGGGCCCAGATACGCAGTATTTT,CASSEGPDTQYF
TRBJ1-3,-,TRBV6-5,-,TGTGCCAGCAGTTCCCTGACAGTCTCTGGAAACACCATATATTTT,CASSSLTVSGNTIYF
TRBJ2-7,TRBD1,TRBV6-5,-,TGTGCCAGCACTCGCCGGGACAGGGGGTACGAGCAGTACTTC,CASTRRDRGYEQYF
TRBJ1-2,-,TRBV4-3,-,TGCGCCAGCAGCCAACAGACGGAGGAGCATGGCTACACCTTC,CASSQQTEEHGYTF
TRBJ2-3,TRBD1,TRBV9,-,TGTGCCAGCAGCCCGACAGGGGCGAACACAGATACGCAGTATTTT,CASSPTGANTDTQYF
TRBJ1-5,-,TRBV13,-,TGTGCCAGCAGCGCTCAAGGGGGTCAGCCCCAGCATTTT,CASSAQGGQPQHF
TRBJ2-3,TRBD2,TRBV7-8,-,TGTGCCAGCAGCTTAGGGGAGCTAGCGGGGGGCCCGATTGGTACGCAGTATTTT,CASSLGELAGGPIGTQYF
TRBJ2-4,TRBD2,TRBV6-2/TRBV6-3,-,TGTGCCAGCAGTTGGAGTAGCGGGAGAGTTATTCAGTACTTC,CASSWSSGRVIQYF
TRBJ2-1,TRBD2,TRBV6-6,-,TGTGCCAGCAGTTACTCTAGCGGGGCCACCTACAATGAGCAGTTCTTC,CASSYSSGATYNEQFF
TRBJ1-6,TRBD1,TRBV7-2,-,TGTGCCAGCAGCCCCGTCGGGACAGGGTGGGGTTCACCCCTCCACTTT,CASSPVGTGWGSPLHF
TRBJ1-6,-,TRBV11-2,-,TGTGCCAGCAGCCGTGATGGAGGCGGGGTACCCCTCCACTTT,CASSRDGGGVPLHF
TRBJ1-1,-,TRBV7-2,-,TGTGCCAGCAGCCGGGCGGGTGTGTTGAACACTGAAGCTTTCTTT,CASSRAGVLNTEAFF
TRBJ1-5,TRBD1,TRBV5-6,-,TGTGCCAGCAGCTTCCTGACAGGGCTAAGTCAGCCCCAGCATTTT,CASSFLTGLSQPQHF
TRBJ1-5,TRBD1,TRBV5-6,-,TGTGCCAGCAGCTTGTCTCCGGGGACAGTTTATAGCAATCAGCCCCAGCATTTT,CASSLSPGTVYSNQPQHF
TRBJ1-2,TRBD1,TRBV7-9,once,TGTGCCAGCAGCTTCCGGGACAGGGAAAGGGTCGGCTATGGCTACACCTTC,CASSFRDRERVGYGYTF
TRBJ1-1,-,TRBV10-3,-,TGTGCCGTAAAACCGGAGGGGATGTCTGAAGCTTTCTTT,CAVKPEGMSEAFF
TRBJ2-7,-,TRBV28,-,TGTGCCAGCGGGCCATACGAGCAGTACTTC,CASGPYEQYF
TRBJ1-6,-,TRBV4-1,-,TGCGCCAGCAGCCAAGAAAGGGGCTATAATTCACCCCTCCACTTT,CASSQERGYNSPLHF
TRBJ1-1,TRBD1,TRBV5-1,-,TGCGCCAGCAGCGGGACAGGGGGGACTGAAGCTTTCTTT,CASSGTGGTEAFF
TRBJ1-6,-,TRBV5-1,-,TGCGCCAGCAGCTTGGCGCGGGAGGGCGGTTCACCCCTCCACTTT,CASSLAREGGSPLHF
TRBJ1-4,TRBD1,TRBV7-9,-,TGTGCCAGCAGCCCAGGGGGGTCAACTAATGAAAAACTGTTTTTT,CASSPGGSTNEKLFF
TRBJ1-1,-,TRBV3-1/TRBV3-2,few,TGTGCCAGCAGCCAAGGATCGGGGACTGAAGCTTTCTTT,CASSQGSGTEAFF
TRBJ2-3,-,TRBV9,-,TGTGCCAGCAGCGTAGTCCCAACTAGTGCAGATACGCAGTATTTT,CASSVVPTSADTQYF
TRBJ2-1,TRBD2,TRBV6-2/TRBV6-3,-,TGTGCCAGCAGTGGTCTAGCGGGAGGGCCAAATGAGCAGTTCTTC,CASSGLAGGPNEQFF
TRBJ1-5,-,TRBV5-5,-,TGTGCCAGCAGCTTGGCCCCAATACCCGGGAGTCAGCCCCAGCATTTT,CASSLAPIPGSQPQHF
TRBJ1-3,TRBD1,TRBV28,few,TGTGCCAGCAGTTTCCCTCTGGGACAGCCTAAAACTGGAAACACCATATATTTT,CASSFPLGQPKTGNTIYF
TRBJ1-5,-,TRBV9,-,TGTGCCAGCAGCCCAACCGGGACTACTAACAATCAGCCCCAGCATTTT,CASSPTGTTNNQPQHF
TRBJ2-7,TRBD1,TRBV18,-,TGTGCCAGCTCACCAAAGACAGGGATTAATTACGAGCAGTACTTC,CASSPKTGINYEQYF